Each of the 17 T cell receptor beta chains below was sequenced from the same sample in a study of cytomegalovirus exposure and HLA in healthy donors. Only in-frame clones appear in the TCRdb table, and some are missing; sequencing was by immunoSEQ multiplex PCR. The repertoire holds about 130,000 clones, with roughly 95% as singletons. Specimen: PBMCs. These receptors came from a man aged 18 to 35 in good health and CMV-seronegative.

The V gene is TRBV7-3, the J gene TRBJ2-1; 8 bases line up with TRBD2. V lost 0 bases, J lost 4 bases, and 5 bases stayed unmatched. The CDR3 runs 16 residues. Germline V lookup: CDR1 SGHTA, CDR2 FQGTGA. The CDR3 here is CASSLTKASGYNEQFF. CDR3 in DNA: TGTGCCAGCAGCTTAACGAAGGCTAGCGGGTACAATGAGCAGTTCTTC.

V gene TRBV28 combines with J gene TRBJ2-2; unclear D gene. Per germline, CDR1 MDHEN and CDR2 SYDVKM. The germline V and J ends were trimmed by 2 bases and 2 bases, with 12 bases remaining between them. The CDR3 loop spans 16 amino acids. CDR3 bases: TGTGCCAGCAGTTTAAGAGCAGGTACAAACACCGGGGAGCTGTTTTTT. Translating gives CASSLRAGTNTGELFF.

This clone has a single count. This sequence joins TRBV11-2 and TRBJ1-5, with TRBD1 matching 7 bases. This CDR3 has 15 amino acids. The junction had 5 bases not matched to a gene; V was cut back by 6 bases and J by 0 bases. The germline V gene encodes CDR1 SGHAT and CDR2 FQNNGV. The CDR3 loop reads CASSEGQTSNQPQHF. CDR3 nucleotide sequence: TGTGCCAGCAGTGAGGGACAGACTAGCAATCAGCCCCAGCATTTT.

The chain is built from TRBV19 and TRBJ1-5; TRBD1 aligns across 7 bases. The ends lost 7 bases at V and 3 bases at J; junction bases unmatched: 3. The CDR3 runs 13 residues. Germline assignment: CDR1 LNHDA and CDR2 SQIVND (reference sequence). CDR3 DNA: TGTGCCAGTACAGACAGGGACAATCAGCCCCAGCATTTT. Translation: CASTDRDNQPQHF.

The CDR3 here is CASSSGLAGEFYEQYF. The CDR3 coding sequence is TGTGCCAGCAGCTCGGGCCTAGCGGGAGAATTCTACGAGCAGTACTTC. The V and J genes are TRBV7-2 and TRBJ2-7, with 10 bases identical to TRBD2. CDR1 SGHTA and CDR2 FQGNSA come from the germline V gene. J lost 3 bases, V lost 4 bases, and 9 bases had no gene match. The CDR3 is made up of 16 amino acids.

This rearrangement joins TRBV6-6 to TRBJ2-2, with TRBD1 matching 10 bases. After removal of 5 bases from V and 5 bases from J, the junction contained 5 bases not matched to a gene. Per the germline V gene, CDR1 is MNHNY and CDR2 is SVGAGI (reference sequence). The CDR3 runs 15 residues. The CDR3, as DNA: TGTGCCAGCAGTGAGAGGACAGGGGGAACCGGGGAGCTGTTTTTT. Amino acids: CASSERTGGTGELFF.

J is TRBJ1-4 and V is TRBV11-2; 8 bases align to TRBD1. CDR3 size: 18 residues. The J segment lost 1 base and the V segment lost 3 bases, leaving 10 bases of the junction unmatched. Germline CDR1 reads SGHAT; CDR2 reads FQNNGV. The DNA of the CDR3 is TGTGCCAGCAGCTTTAGCCCGGACAGGGAGGGAACTAATGAAAAACTGTTTTTT. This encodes CASSFSPDREGTNEKLFF.

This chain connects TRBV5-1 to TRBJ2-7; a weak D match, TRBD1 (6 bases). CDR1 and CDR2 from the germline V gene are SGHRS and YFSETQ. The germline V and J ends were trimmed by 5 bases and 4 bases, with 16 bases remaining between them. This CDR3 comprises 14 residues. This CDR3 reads CASSQNTQGYEQYF. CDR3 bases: TGCGCCAGCAGTCAGAACACACAGGGATACGAGCAGTACTTC.

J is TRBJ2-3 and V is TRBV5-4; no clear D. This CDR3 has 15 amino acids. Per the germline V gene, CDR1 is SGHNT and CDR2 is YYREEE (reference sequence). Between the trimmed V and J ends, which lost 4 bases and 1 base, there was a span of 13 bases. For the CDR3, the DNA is TGTGCCAGCAGCACCCCTCGCGAACGCACAGATACGCAGTATTTT. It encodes CASSTPRERTDTQYF. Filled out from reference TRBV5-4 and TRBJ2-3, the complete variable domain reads ETGVTQSPTHLIKTRGQQVTLRCSSQSGHNTVSWYQQALGQGPQFIFQYYREEENGRGNFPPRFSGLQFPNYSSELNVNALELDDSALYLCASSTPRERTDTQYFGPGTRLTVL.

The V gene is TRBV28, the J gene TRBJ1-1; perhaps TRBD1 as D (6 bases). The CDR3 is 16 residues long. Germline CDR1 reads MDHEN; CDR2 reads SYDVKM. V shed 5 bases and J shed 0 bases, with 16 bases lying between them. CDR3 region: CASSLATGTMNTEAFF. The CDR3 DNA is TGTGCCAGCAGTCTCGCGACAGGAACCATGAACACTGAAGCTTTCTTT.

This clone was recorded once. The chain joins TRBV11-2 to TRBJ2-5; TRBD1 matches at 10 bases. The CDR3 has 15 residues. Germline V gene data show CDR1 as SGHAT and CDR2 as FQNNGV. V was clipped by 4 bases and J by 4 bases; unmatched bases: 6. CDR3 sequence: CASSWGQGRGETQYF. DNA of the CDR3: TGTGCCAGCAGCTGGGGACAGGGGAGGGGAGAGACCCAGTACTTC.

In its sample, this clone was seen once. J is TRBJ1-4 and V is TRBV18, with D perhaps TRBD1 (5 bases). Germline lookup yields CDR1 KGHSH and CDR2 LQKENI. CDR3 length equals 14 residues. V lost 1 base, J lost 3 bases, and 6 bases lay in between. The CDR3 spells CASSPQGSNEKLFF. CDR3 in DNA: TGTGCCAGCTCACCACAGGGGTCTAATGAAAAACTGTTTTTT.

CDR3 bases: TGTGCCAGCAGTCCCCTTCCACGGACAGCTGGAAACACCATATATTTT. Translated: CASSPLPRTAGNTIYF. This rearrangement joins TRBV28 to TRBJ1-3, with TRBD1 as a possible D gene (6 bases). The germline gives CDR1 MDHEN, CDR2 SYDVKM. CDR3 length: 16 amino acids. With 5 bases removed from V and 2 bases from J, the gap between germline ends came to 16 bases.

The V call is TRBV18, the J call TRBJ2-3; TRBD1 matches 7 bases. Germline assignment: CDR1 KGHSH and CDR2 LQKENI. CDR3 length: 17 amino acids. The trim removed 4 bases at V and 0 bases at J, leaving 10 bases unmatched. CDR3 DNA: TGTGCCAGCTCACTACAACCCGGGACAGCTAGCACAGATACGCAGTATTTT. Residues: CASSLQPGTASTDTQYF.

The CDR3 DNA follows: TGTGCCAGCAGTTTCCCCGGGACTAGCGGGAGCGAGCAGTACTTC. Protein sequence: CASSFPGTSGSEQYF. The chain employs TRBV7-9 and TRBJ2-7, with 14 nucleotides matching TRBD2. The CDR3 sequence is 15 residues long. V was clipped by 6 bases and J by 6 bases; unmatched bases: 7. Germline V gives CDR1 SEHNR, CDR2 FQNEAQ (reference sequence).

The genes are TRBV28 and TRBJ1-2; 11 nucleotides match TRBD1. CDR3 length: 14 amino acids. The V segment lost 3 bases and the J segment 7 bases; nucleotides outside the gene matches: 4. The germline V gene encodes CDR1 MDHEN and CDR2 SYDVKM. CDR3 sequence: CASSLRTGGPGYTF. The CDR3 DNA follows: TGTGCCAGCAGTTTGCGGACAGGGGGCCCTGGCTACACCTTC.

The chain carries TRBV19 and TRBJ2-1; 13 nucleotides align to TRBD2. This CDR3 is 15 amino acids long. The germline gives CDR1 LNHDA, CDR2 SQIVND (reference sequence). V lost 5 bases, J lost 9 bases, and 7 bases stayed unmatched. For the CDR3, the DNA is TGTGCCAGTAGTCTCGGACTAGCGGGAGTAAGTGAGCAGTTCTTC. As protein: CASSLGLAGVSEQFF.